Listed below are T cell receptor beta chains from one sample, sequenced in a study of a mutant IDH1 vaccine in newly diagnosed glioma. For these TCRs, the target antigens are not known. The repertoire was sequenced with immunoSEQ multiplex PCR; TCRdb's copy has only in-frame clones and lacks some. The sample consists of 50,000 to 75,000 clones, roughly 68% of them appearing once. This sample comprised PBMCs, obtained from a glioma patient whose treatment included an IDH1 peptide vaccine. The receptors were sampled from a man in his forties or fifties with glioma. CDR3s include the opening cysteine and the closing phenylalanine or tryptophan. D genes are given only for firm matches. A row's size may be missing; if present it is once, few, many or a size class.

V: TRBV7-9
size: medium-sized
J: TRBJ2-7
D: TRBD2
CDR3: CASSPRGGMEQYF
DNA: TGTGCCAGCAGCCCTCGGGGAGGGATGGAGCAGTACTTC

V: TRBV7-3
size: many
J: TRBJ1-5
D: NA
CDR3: CASSSFGPRQTSRNQPQHF
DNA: TGTGCCAGCAGCTCCTTCGGGCCACGACAGACTTCAAGGAATCAGCCCCAGCATTTT

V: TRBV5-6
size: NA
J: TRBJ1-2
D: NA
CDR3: CASSLDYGYTF
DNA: TGTGCCAGCAGCTTGGATTATGGCTACACCTTC

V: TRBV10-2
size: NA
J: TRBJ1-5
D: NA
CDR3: CASSPGTGNQPQHF
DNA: TGCGCCAGCAGTCCCGGGACGGGCAATCAGCCCCAGCATTTT

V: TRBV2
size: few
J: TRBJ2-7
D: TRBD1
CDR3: CASSERGQGGYEQYF
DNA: TGTGCCAGCAGTGAGCGGGGACAGGGAGGATACGAGCAGTACTTC

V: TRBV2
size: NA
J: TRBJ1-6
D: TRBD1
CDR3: CASGRGQLNSPLHF
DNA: TGTGCCAGCGGTCGGGGACAGTTAAATTCACCCCTCCACTTT

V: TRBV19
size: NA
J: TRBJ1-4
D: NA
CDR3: CASSPPQRQLFF
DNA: TGTGCCAGTAGTCCGCCTCAGAGGCAACTGTTTTTT

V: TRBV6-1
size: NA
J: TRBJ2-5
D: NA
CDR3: CASSRGEFQETQYF
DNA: TGTGCCAGCAGTCGTGGGGAGTTCCAAGAGACCCAGTACTTC

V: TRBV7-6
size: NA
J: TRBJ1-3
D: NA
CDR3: CASSLGSGVLSGNTIYF
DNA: TGTGCCAGCAGCTTAGGTTCTGGGGTACTCTCTGGAAACACCATATATTTT

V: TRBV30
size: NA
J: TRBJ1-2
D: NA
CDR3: CAWKSLWRSDRSGYTF
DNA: TGTGCCTGGAAATCCCTGTGGCGGTCCGATCGGTCTGGCTACACCTTC

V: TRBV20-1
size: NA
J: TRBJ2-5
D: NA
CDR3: CSARDTETQYF
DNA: TGCAGTGCTAGAGATACTGAGACCCAGTACTTC

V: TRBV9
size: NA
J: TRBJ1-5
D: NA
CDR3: CASSVATRRMISNQPQHF
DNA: TGTGCCAGCAGCGTAGCAACCAGAAGGATGATAAGCAATCAGCCCCAGCATTTT

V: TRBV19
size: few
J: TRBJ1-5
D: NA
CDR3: CASSTGFSNQPQHF
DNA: TGTGCCAGTAGTACCGGGTTTAGCAATCAGCCCCAGCATTTT

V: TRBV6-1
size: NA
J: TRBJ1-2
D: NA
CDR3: CATTSGAGYGYTF
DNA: TGTGCCACCACCTCCGGGGCAGGGTATGGCTACACCTTC

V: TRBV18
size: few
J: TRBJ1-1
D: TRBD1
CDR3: CASSPGQGWAEAFF
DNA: TGTGCCAGCTCACCTGGACAGGGTTGGGCTGAAGCTTTCTTT

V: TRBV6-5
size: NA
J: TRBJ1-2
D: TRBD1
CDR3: CASSLIDRGYGYTF
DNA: TGTGCCAGCAGTTTGATCGACAGGGGATATGGCTACACCTTC